The sequence of this T cell receptor beta chain was determined in a study of beta chain features in type 1 diabetes. Study-wide context: The patient and healthy donor groups were comparable for age, gender and cell yields. Study results and limitations: PCR might show a preference for shorter templates, equally across patients and controls.

Sequenced material consisted of expressed TCRB transcripts (all of the isolated RNA was reverse transcribed). This table comes from immunoSEQ multiplex PCR, and its TCRdb copy is limited to in-frame clones, with some not included. This table has about 260,000 clones, more than 65% appearing once. This clone was detected only a few times. Its antigen remains unknown. Germline CDR1 reads MGHDK; CDR2 reads SYGVNS. Trimming cost V 8 bases and J 5 bases, with 15 bases left between them. The CDR3 covers 13 residues. V gene TRBV25-1 combines with J gene TRBJ2-5; weak D call: TRBD2 (5 bases). The sequence was obtained from a man aged 25 to 40 in good health. Input material: naive CD4+ T cells from blood. CDR3: CASSDGGTETQYF. The CDR3 DNA follows: TGTGCCAGCTCGGACGGAGGTACGGAGACCCAGTACTTC.